The 6 T cell receptor beta chains below come from one sample, sequenced in a study of CD8+CD57+ T cells in acquired aplastic anemia. CDR3 and TCR beta VDJ profiling relied on genomic DNA as the template. Using its own MiXCR run on the reads, TCRdb lists one record per CDR3 protein. The profile shows roughly 160,000 distinct CDR3 sequences, 60% to 70% of them singletons. Sequencing used sorted CD4+, CD8+, or CD8+CD57+ T cells (not recorded which) from PBMCs. Source of these receptors: a human donor in good health.

This clonotype appeared many times. One end of the junction varies from germline; a read error may be responsible. V and J are TRBV2 and TRBJ2-1; the match to TRBD2 covers 10 bases. The CDR3 spans 15 residues. Germline CDR1 is SNHLY and CDR2 is FYNNEI. The CDR3 sequence is CASREGLADVNEQFF. The CDR3 DNA sequence: TGTGCCAGCAGGGAAGGACTAGCGGACGTCAATGAGCAGTTCTTC.

V is TRBV7-9 and J is TRBJ2-7; no definite D call. Germline lookup yields CDR1 SEHNR and CDR2 FQNEAQ (reference sequence). V lost 2 bases to trimming and J lost 3 bases, with 5 bases between them. This CDR3 region has 12 residues. The CDR3 region is CASSLQLYEQYF. The CDR3 region has the DNA TGTGCCAGCAGCTTACAACTCTACGAGCAGTACTTC.

The table lists this clonotype with many counts. The rearrangement links TRBV24-1 to TRBJ2-5; D possibly corresponds to TRBD1 (6 bases). CDR3 length equals 14 residues. V lost 3 bases, J lost 2 bases, and 9 bases lay in between. Germline V gene sequence: CDR1 KGHDR, CDR2 SFDVKD. The CDR3 region has the DNA TGTGCCACCAGTGATGAAGGACAGCAAGAGACCCAGTACTTC. Translating it yields CATSDEGQQETQYF.

The CDR3 DNA follows: TGTGCCATCAGTGACCGGGAGCCACTTAGCAATCAGCCCCAGCATTTT. Translation: CAISDREPLSNQPQHF. The rearrangement links TRBV10-3 to TRBJ1-5; D is uncertain. CDR1 and CDR2 from the germline V gene are ENHRY and SYGVKD. V shed 3 bases and J shed 0 bases, with 12 bases lying between them. The CDR3 spans 16 residues.

The chain uses TRBV12-5 and TRBJ2-7; D not certain. The CDR3 has 11 residues. Trimming cost V 2 bases and J 6 bases, with 5 bases left between them. Germline loops: CDR1 LGHNT, CDR2 FRNRAP. This chain's CDR3 is CASGLWFEQYF. The CDR3 DNA reads TGTGCTAGTGGTTTGTGGTTCGAGCAGTACTTC. Variable domain in full (rest from reference TRBV12-5 and TRBJ2-7): DARVTQTPRHKVTEMGQEVTMRCQPILGHNTVFWYRQTMMQGLELLAYFRNRAPLDDSGMPKDRFSAEMPDATLATLKIQPSEPRDSAVYFCASGLWFEQYFGPGTRLTVT.

This clonotype was picked up a small number of times. The V call is TRBV20-1, the J call TRBJ2-5; TRBD1 agrees at 7 bases. V dropped 3 bases and J dropped 2; count of bases not matched to a gene: 0. This CDR3 spans 12 amino acids. The V gene's germline CDR1 is DFQATT and CDR2 SNEGSKA (reference sequence). CDR3 DNA: TGCAGTGCTAGGACAGGGCAAGAGACCCAGTACTTC. It is translated as CSARTGQETQYF.